Sequencing of this T cell receptor beta chain was carried out in a study of neurological immune-mediated disorders. Whole-study results and caveats: Expanded clones shared no identical CDR3 amino acid sequences across subjects, which suggested private TCR-beta repertoires in all groups. Patients with HTLV-1-associated myelopathy had the highest level of TCR clonal expansion, whereas patients with multiple sclerosis had the lowest level, falling beneath the level found in healthy controls. Phylogenetic grouping assigned the repertoires of 18 of 34 multiple sclerosis patients to one related-CDR3 cluster, which constitutes a possible signature.

This clonotype was seen ten or more times. Its specificity is not known. As for the cDNA, it was generated by 5'RACE with 10-nucleotide random UMIs. MiXCR was run by TCRdb on the 5' RACE reads, yielding one entry per CDR3 protein. The sample lists 66,000 or so distinct CDR3 sequences; 4.5% to 5.5% were seen once. Unmatched junction bases numbered 8, after V lost 2 bases and J lost 2 bases. Germline values: CDR1 SGHVS, CDR2 FNYEAQ. The CDR3 extends over 17 amino acids. Sequenced sample: PBMCs. The sequence was collected from a young man with multiple sclerosis. The chain carries TRBV7-6 and TRBJ2-2; 7 nucleotides line up with TRBD1. The CDR3 spells CASSLTIHRGNTGELFF. For the CDR3, the DNA is TGTGCCAGCAGCTTAACGATACACAGGGGAAACACCGGGGAGCTGTTTTTT.